Each of the 15 T cell receptor beta chains below was sequenced from the same sample in a study of blood T cell repertoires in COVID-19. Method: immunoSEQ multiplex PCR; TCRdb's copy keeps in-frame clones and lacks some. Of 200,000 or so clones listed, 84% were seen once; the top ten hold 7% to 9%. What was sequenced was PBMCs or T cells enriched from blood (not recorded which). Every receptor here comes from a man aged 40-49 years who had recovered from COVID-19.

The V call is TRBV7-9, the J call TRBJ1-2; tentatively, D is TRBD1 (5 bases). Trimming shortened V by 5 bases and J by 3 bases, and 13 bases separated the two germline ends. Germline loops: CDR1 SEHNR, CDR2 FQNEAQ (reference sequence). The length of the CDR3 is 14 residues. The CDR3 here is CASSQGRGYYGYTF. The CDR3 coding sequence is TGTGCCAGCAGCCAGGGAAGGGGTTACTATGGCTACACCTTC.

Points on this clone: Different DNA sequences within this sample yield the same CDR3. The CDR3 nucleotides are TGTGCCAGTAGTCGGGACAGGGGGATGAACACTGAAGCTTTCTTT. Amino acid sequence: CASSRDRGMNTEAFF. This chain links TRBV19 with TRBJ1-1, with 11 bases lining up with TRBD1. The CDR3 runs 15 residues. The V gene's germline CDR1 is LNHDA and CDR2 SQIVND (reference sequence). V gave up 5 bases and J gave up 0 bases; unmatched junction bases: 2.

The chain has TRBV6-5 and TRBJ1-3, with no clear D. The CDR3 loop spans 16 amino acids. Trimming shortened V by 0 bases and J by 4 bases, and 13 bases separated the two germline ends. The germline CDR1 and CDR2 sequences are MNHEY and SVGAGI. The CDR3 DNA sequence: TGTGCCAGCAGTTACTCTATCGGGGTACGGGGAAACACCATATATTTT. Protein product: CASSYSIGVRGNTIYF.

The J gene is TRBJ1-4, the V gene TRBV9; D gene uncertain. V shed 0 bases and J shed 5 bases, with 8 bases lying between them. The CDR3 extends over 14 amino acids. Germline-derived CDR1 and CDR2 are SGDLS and YYNGEE. The CDR3 coding sequence is TGTGCCAGCAGCGTAGGGAGTGGCAATGAAAAACTGTTTTTT. Amino acids: CASSVGSGNEKLFF.

This clone was counted a single time. This sequence joins TRBV7-3 and TRBJ2-6, with D perhaps matching TRBD1 (6 bases). CDR1 is SGHTA, CDR2 FQGTGA, per germline. The CDR3 runs 14 residues. The V gene lost 5 bases and the J gene lost 2 bases, with 7 bases spanning the gap. CDR3 in DNA: TGTGCCAGCAGCGAGGGGGCTGGGGCCAACGTCCTGACTTTC. Translating it yields CASSEGAGANVLTF.

This rearrangement joins TRBV6-5 to TRBJ2-7; D possibly corresponds to TRBD1 (6 bases). Germline assignment: CDR1 MNHEY and CDR2 SVGAGI. The germline V and J ends were trimmed by 2 bases and 3 bases, with 17 bases remaining between them. The CDR3 loop spans 16 amino acids. The CDR3 DNA sequence: TGTGCCAGCAGTTACGATAGGACAGTATTCGTCTACGAGCAGTACTTC. Translation: CASSYDRTVFVYEQYF.

The genes are TRBV10-1 and TRBJ2-3; D might be TRBD2 (5 bases). V was clipped by 3 bases and J by 5 bases, with 18 bases between them. The CDR3 is 16 amino acids. Germline V gene sequence: CDR1 WNHNN, CDR2 SYGVQD (reference sequence). The CDR3 DNA follows: TGCGCCAGCAGTGAAGTCCGGGGAGCCCAGGTAGATACGCAGTATTTT. Protein: CASSEVRGAQVDTQYF.

The chain links TRBV19 to TRBJ1-5, with D hard to call. Trimming removed 3 bases at V and 11 bases at J, with 17 bases between. The CDR3 totals 14 residues. Germline lookup yields CDR1 LNHDA and CDR2 SQIVND (reference sequence). The CDR3 reads CASSMLAGPKSQHF. The CDR3 nucleotides read TGTGCCAGTAGTATGTTGGCAGGCCCGAAGTCCCAGCATTTT.

The chain recombines TRBV6-5 with TRBJ1-2, with a possible D match to TRBD1 (5 bases). The V end was cut by 6 bases, the J end by 2 bases, with 7 bases between. This CDR3 has 12 amino acids. Per germline, CDR1 MNHEY and CDR2 SVGAGI. CDR3 sequence: CASRAGNYGYTF. The DNA of the CDR3 is TGTGCCAGCAGAGCAGGGAACTATGGCTACACCTTC.

This chain uses TRBV7-8 with TRBJ2-1, with TRBD2 as a possible D gene (5 bases). Trimming took off 1 base at V and 0 bases at J, with 10 bases between the two ends. The V gene's germline CDR1 is SGHVS and CDR2 FQNEAQ. The CDR3 loop spans 16 amino acids. The CDR3 loop is CASSLDRGSSYNEQFF. CDR3 nucleotides: TGTGCCAGCAGCTTAGATCGGGGTAGCTCCTACAATGAGCAGTTCTTC.

This CDR3 reads CASSRKASQGFYEQYF. The CDR3 DNA follows: TGCGCCAGCAGCCGAAAAGCTAGCCAGGGGTTCTACGAGCAGTACTTC. The J gene is TRBJ2-7, the V gene TRBV4-3; D possibly corresponds to TRBD1 (6 bases). The germline V and J ends were trimmed by 4 bases and 3 bases, with 19 bases remaining between them. In germline, CDR1 is LGHNA, CDR2 YSLEER. This CDR3 comprises 16 residues.

The chain couples TRBV5-1 to TRBJ2-5; a possible D gene is TRBD2 (6 bases). With 4 bases removed from V and 1 base from J, the gap between germline ends came to 8 bases. The CDR3 runs 13 residues. The germline V gene encodes CDR1 SGHRS and CDR2 YFSETQ. Here the CDR3 reads CASSREFQETQYF. CDR3 bases: TGCGCCAGCAGCCGGGAGTTCCAAGAGACCCAGTACTTC.

The chain couples TRBV2 to TRBJ2-3, with D possibly TRBD1 on 6 matching bases. V gave up 6 bases and J gave up 2 bases, with 12 bases separating them. Germline V gene lookup returns CDR1 SNHLY and CDR2 FYNNEI. The CDR3 runs to 14 residues. The chain's CDR3 is CASSLGQPTDTQYF. CDR3 nucleotide sequence: TGTGCCAGCAGCCTTGGACAGCCCACAGATACGCAGTATTTT.

The chain recombines TRBV11-2 with TRBJ2-3; a possible D gene is TRBD1 (6 bases). CDR1 and CDR2 (germline): SGHAT, FQNNGV. V was trimmed by 5 bases and J by 1 base, leaving 22 bases between them. The CDR3 is 18 residues long. The CDR3 DNA follows: TGTGCCAGCAGCCCAGGACAGCTCTCGGGGTTAGGCACAGATACGCAGTATTTT. Its translation is CASSPGQLSGLGTDTQYF. The whole variable domain, filled in from reference TRBV11-2 and TRBJ2-3, reads EAGVAQSPRYKIIEKRQSVAFWCNPISGHATLYWYQQILGQGPKLLIQFQNNGVVDDSQLPKDRFSAERLKGVDSTLKIQPAKLEDSAVYLCASSPGQLSGLGTDTQYFGPGTRLTVL.

This chain uses TRBV6-6 with TRBJ1-1, with a tentative D call TRBD1 (5 bases). The V end lost 4 bases, the J end lost 1 base, and 7 bases lay between the germline ends. The germline V gene has CDR1 MNHNY and CDR2 SVGAGI (reference sequence). CDR3 size: 13 residues. This CDR3 is CASSLQENTEAFF. Here the CDR3 DNA reads TGTGCCAGCAGTTTACAGGAGAACACTGAAGCTTTCTTT.